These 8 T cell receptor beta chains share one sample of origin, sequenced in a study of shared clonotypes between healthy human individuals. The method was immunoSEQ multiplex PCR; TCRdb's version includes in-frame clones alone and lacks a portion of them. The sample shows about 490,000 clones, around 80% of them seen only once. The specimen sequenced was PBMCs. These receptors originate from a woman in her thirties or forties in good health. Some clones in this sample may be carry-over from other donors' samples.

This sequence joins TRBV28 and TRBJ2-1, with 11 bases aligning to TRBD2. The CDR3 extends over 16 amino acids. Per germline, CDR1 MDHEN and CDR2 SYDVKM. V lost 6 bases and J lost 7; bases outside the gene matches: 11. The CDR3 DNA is TGTGCCAGCAGCCCCCTCGGGGGACTAGCGGTAAATGAGCAGTTCTTC. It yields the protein CASSPLGGLAVNEQFF.

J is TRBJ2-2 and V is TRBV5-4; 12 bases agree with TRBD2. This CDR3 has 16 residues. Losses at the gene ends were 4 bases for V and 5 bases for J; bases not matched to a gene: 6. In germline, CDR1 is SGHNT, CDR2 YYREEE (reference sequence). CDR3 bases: TGTGCCAGCAGCACAAGACTAGCGGGAGATACCGGGGAGCTGTTTTTT. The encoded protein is CASSTRLAGDTGELFF.

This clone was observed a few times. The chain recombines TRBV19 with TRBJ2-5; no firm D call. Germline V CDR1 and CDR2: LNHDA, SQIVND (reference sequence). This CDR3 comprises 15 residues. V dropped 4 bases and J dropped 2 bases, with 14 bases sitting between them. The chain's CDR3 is CASSTLERKQETQYF. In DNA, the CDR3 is TGTGCCAGTAGTACCTTGGAGCGTAAGCAAGAGACCCAGTACTTC.

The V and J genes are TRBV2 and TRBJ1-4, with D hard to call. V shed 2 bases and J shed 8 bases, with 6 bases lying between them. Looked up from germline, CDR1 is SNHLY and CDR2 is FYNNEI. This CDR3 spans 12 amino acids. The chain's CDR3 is CASSEFGEKLFF. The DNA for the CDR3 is TGTGCCAGCAGTGAATTCGGGGAAAAACTGTTTTTT.

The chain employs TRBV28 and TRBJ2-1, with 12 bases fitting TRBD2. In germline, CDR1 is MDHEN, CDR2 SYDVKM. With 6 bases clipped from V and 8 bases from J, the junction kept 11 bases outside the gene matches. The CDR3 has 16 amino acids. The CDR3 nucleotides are TGTGCCAGCAGCAAGACTAGCGGGGGATTAAGGGATGAGCAGTTCTTC. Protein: CASSKTSGGLRDEQFF.

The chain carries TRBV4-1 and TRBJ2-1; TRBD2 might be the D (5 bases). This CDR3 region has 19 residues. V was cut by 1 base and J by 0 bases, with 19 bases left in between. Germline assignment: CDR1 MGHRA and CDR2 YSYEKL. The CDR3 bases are TGCGCCAGCAGCCAAGTATTTGGTAAGAGGGAAGTCTCCTACAATGAGCAGTTCTTC. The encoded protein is CASSQVFGKREVSYNEQFF.

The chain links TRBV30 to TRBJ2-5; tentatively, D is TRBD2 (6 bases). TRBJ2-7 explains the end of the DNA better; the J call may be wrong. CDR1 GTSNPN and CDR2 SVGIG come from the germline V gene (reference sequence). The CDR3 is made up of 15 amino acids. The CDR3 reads CAWSVVGSGGYEQYF. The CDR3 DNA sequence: TGTGCCTGGAGTGTAGTAGGTAGCGGAGGGTACGAGCAGTACTTC.

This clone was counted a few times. The CDR3: CASSLKRASGSNEQYF. For the CDR3, the DNA is TGCGCCAGCAGCTTGAAGAGGGCTAGCGGGAGCAACGAGCAGTACTTC. The rearrangement joins TRBV5-1 to TRBJ2-7; TRBD2 agrees at 10 bases. The CDR3 length is 16 residues. V was pared by 1 base and J by 5 bases, with 9 bases of the junction left unmatched. CDR1 and CDR2 (germline): SGHRS, YFSETQ.